This TCR beta chain was sequenced in a study of radiotherapy plus CTLA-4 blockade in lung cancer. Study observations and caveats: Reportedly, early blood T cell clone dynamics best predicted response, with interferon-beta. Expansion of tumor-derived TCR clones was observed in blood after radiotherapy plus ipilimumab.

For this clone: Its target is not known.

The study gave focal radiation plus ipilimumab CTLA-4 blockade to patients with chemo-refractory metastatic non-small-cell lung cancer. The CDR3 covers 15 residues. The method was immunoSEQ multiplex PCR; TCRdb's version includes in-frame clones alone and lacks a portion of them. The sample has 65,000 to 100,000 clones; around 86% are singletons. The sequences come from peripheral blood, collected from a patient treated with radiotherapy plus ipilimumab. The sequence was obtained from a human donor with non-small cell lung cancer who had stable disease on radiotherapy plus ipilimumab. The chain recombines TRBV21-1 with TRBJ2-1; the D call in the table, TRBD1, was not verified against the DNA. TRBV21-1 is termed a pseudogene. DNA for the CDR3: TGTGCCAGCAGCAAAGGGGCAGGGCGTTACAATGAGCAGTTCTTC. Amino acids: CASSKGAGRYNEQFF.